This T cell receptor (beta chain) was identified in a study of shared clonotypes between healthy human individuals. Whole-study findings and limits: Generation of non-shared clonotypes was less probable than generation of clonotypes shared by all four donors. Estimated clonotype richness was generally higher in naive than memory subsets. Measured sharing among donors was expected to vary with sequencing depth.

The CD4+ fraction was divided into a CD45RA+ naive subset and a CD45RA-negative memory subset. The CDR3 totals 15 residues. Germline V CDR1 and CDR2: SQVTM, ANQGSEA. Unmatched junction bases numbered 9, after V lost 0 bases and J lost 6 bases. Some clones are missing from TCRdb's copy, which holds only in-frame ones; the method was immunoSEQ multiplex PCR. The repertoire has fewer than 400,000 clones, around two thirds of them found once; the top ten carry about a tenth. This clone appeared once. Its matching antigen is unknown. This chain joins TRBV29-1 and TRBJ2-7; TRBD2 agrees at 9 bases. The TCR sequence derives from a man younger than 45 in good health. Sample: memory CD4+ T cells sorted from blood. Documented subset: CD45RA-negative fraction. CDR3 protein: CSVEEKASGIGEQYF. DNA for the CDR3: TGCAGCGTTGAAGAGAAGGCTAGCGGGATTGGCGAGCAGTACTTC.